The table lists the clone carrying this T cell receptor (beta chain) with many counts. Its specificity is not known. This specimen comes from a study of T cells after yellow fever vaccination. Study information: Fractions with few cells were prepared using SMART-Seq v4 Ultra Low Input. Study-level results: Re-detected after boosting: most primary clones, 96% of CD4 and 88% of CD8.

CDR3 length: 15 residues. V lost 6 bases, J lost 0 bases, and 11 bases lay in between. Germline V gives CDR1 SEHNR, CDR2 FQNEAQ (reference sequence). UMIs and a universal primer site were added when TCR cDNA was made by 5'RACE template switching. TCRdb reanalysed the 5' RACE reads using MiXCR and keeps one entry per CDR3 protein. The table shows some 220,000 distinct CDR3 sequences, with less than 3.5% occurring only once. This receptor was taken from a man younger than 30 who received the YFV17D yellow fever vaccine. V usage is TRBV7-9 and J usage is TRBJ1-4, with D unresolved. Material: CD4+ T cells sorted from PBMCs, obtained 10 days after the yellow fever booster vaccination. CDR3 in DNA: TGTGCCAGCAGTAATTCAGCCGCAACTAATGAAAAACTGTTTTTT. This gives the protein CASSNSAATNEKLFF.